What follows are 5 T cell receptor beta chains derived from one specimen sequenced in a study of T cell clones after liver transplantation. The data were produced by immunoSEQ multiplex PCR, yet TCRdb's version contains in-frame clones alone and is incomplete. The sample lists over 45,000 clones, over 65% occurring once. Sequences were derived from CD4+ T cells from blood, sampled about 56 months after liver transplant. These receptor sequences come from a human patient who received a liver transplant. These T cells may partly come from the graft donor.

J is TRBJ1-1 and V is TRBV7-2; D gene uncertain. CDR1 is SGHTA, CDR2 FQGNSA, per germline. This CDR3 has 13 residues. V shed 0 bases and J shed 11 bases, with 13 bases lying between them. CDR3 nucleotide sequence: TGTGCCAGCAGCTTAGCGAGCAGAGGGAGCGCTTTCTTT. Its translation: CASSLASRGSAFF.

In this sample, this clone turned up a few times. The rearrangement links TRBV27 to TRBJ1-6; 10 bases agree with TRBD1. In germline, CDR1 is MNHEY, CDR2 SMNVEV (reference sequence). V lost 5 bases and J lost 6; bases outside the gene matches: 16. This CDR3 has 19 amino acids. CDR3 sequence reads: CASSLTGPGTGAGNSPLHF. Written as DNA, the CDR3 is TGTGCCAGCAGTCTGACTGGTCCCGGGACAGGGGCCGGTAATTCACCCCTCCACTTT.

The chain couples TRBV28 to TRBJ2-1; D uncertain. V was cut by 5 bases and J by 2 bases, with 10 bases left in between. The germline V gene has CDR1 MDHEN and CDR2 SYDVKM. CDR3 length: 14 residues. This CDR3 is CASSKTATYNEQFF. DNA of the CDR3: TGTGCCAGCAGTAAGACGGCTACCTACAATGAGCAGTTCTTC. Full variable domain (outside the CDR3, taken from reference TRBV28 and TRBJ2-1): DVKVTQSSRYLVKRTGEKVFLECVQDMDHENMFWYRQDPGLGLRLIYFSYDVKMKEKGDIPEGYSVSREKKERFSLILESASTNQTSMYLCASSKTATYNEQFFGPGTRLTVL.

This clone was seen only a few times. This chain connects TRBV4-1 to TRBJ2-2; TRBD1 is a possible D gene (6 bases). The CDR3 totals 17 residues. Germline CDR1 reads MGHRA; CDR2 reads YSYEKL. Trimming removed 6 bases at V and 7 bases at J, with 24 bases between. CDR3 bases: TGCGCCAGCAGACCCTCTGTTCAGGGGAAGGGTAACGGGGAGCTGTTTTTT. Translated, it gives CASRPSVQGKGNGELFF.

CDR3 amino acids: CATSSGTSGGGEQYF. CDR3 DNA sequence: TGTGCCACCAGCAGTGGCACTAGCGGGGGCGGGGAGCAGTACTTC. This chain uses TRBV15 with TRBJ2-7; TRBD2 agrees at 11 bases. The germline CDR1 and CDR2 sequences are LNHNV and YYDKDF (reference sequence). The CDR3 runs to 15 residues. With 3 bases clipped from V and 7 bases from J, the junction kept 8 bases outside the gene matches.